This entry is about one TCR beta chain. Antigen specificity is unknown. In the same sample, other DNA sequences code for this CDR3. These data come from a study of Ad26.COV2.S vaccination and SARS-CoV-2 variants. Study conclusions and caveats: Recipients given vaccine exceeded placebo recipients in spike-specific TCR breadth.

Produced via immunoSEQ multiplex PCR; TCRdb's table is partial and in-frame only. The sample has about 39,000 clones, about 80% seen once. This CDR3 comprises 13 residues. Trimming took off 4 bases at V and 5 bases at J, with 9 bases between the two ends. CDR1 and CDR2 from the germline V gene are SNHLY and FYNNEI. The origin of this receptor is a human donor who had recovered from COVID-19. This specimen consisted of peripheral blood, obtained after recovery from COVID-19. The chain combines TRBV2 with TRBJ1-5; tentatively, D is TRBD1 (5 bases). In DNA, the CDR3 is TGTGCCAGCAGTGTTAGCAGGGATCAGCCCCAGCATTTT. Amino acid sequence: CASSVSRDQPQHF.